The following is a T cell receptor (beta chain) sequence with its context. The V gene lost 0 bases and the J gene lost 5 bases, with 12 bases spanning the gap. The germline V gene encodes CDR1 SGHDT and CDR2 YYEEEE. CDR3 length: 14 amino acids. This sample is part of a study of blood T cell repertoires in COVID-19. Assay: immunoSEQ multiplex PCR; the TCRdb copy retains only in-frame clones and omits some. The sample yields 200,000 to 250,000 clones, about 85% seen once. This receptor was identified in a young woman who had recovered from COVID-19. Sequenced sample: peripheral blood. This sequence joins TRBV5-6 and TRBJ2-7; weak D call: TRBD1 (6 bases). The CDR3 is CASSLGQGRHEQYF. As DNA, the CDR3 is TGTGCCAGCAGCTTGGGTCAGGGGCGGCACGAGCAGTACTTC.